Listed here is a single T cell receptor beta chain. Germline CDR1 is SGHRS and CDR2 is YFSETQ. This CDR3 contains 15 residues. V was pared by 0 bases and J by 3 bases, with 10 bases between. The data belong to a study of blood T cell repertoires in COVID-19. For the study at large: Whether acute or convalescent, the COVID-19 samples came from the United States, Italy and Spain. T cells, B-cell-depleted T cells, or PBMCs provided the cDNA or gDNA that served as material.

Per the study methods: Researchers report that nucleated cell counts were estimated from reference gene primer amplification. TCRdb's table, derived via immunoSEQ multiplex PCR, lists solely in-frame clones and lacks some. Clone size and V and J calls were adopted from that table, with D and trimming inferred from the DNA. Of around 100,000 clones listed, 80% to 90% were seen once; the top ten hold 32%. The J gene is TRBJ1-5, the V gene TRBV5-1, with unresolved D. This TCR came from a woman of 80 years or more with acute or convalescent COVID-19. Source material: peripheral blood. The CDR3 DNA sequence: TGCGCCAGCAGCTTGGTGGGAGGCTACAATCAGCCCCAGCATTTT. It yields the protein CASSLVGGYNQPQHF. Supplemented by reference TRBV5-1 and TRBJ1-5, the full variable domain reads KAGVTQTPRYLIKTRGQQVTLSCSPISGHRSVSWYQQTPGQGLQFLFEYFSETQRNKGNFPGRFSGRQFSNSRSEMNVSTLELGDSALYLCASSLVGGYNQPQHFGDGTRLSIL.